Presented here are 15 T cell receptor beta chains from one specimen sequenced in a study of T cells in Graves' hyperthyroidism and ophthalmopathy. Amplified TCR beta CDR3 regions came from RNA transcripts. The study used the HTBI primer set for a first-round RT-PCR of the TCR CDR3. TCRdb passed the multiplex PCR reads through MiXCR, listing each CDR3 protein once. The sample contains approximately 270,000 distinct CDR3 sequences, roughly 15% of which appear only once. The sequenced sample consisted of blood. These TCRs come from a woman aged 40 to 50 with Graves' hyperthyroidism that later progressed to Graves' ophthalmopathy.

The J gene is TRBJ2-5, the V gene TRBV7-3; tentatively, D is TRBD2 (7 bases). The germline V gene encodes CDR1 SGHTA and CDR2 FQGTGA. Trimming removed 5 bases from V and 4 bases from J, with 17 bases in between. The CDR3 contains 15 residues. CDR3 sequence: CASSPEEGGGETQYF. The CDR3, as DNA: TGTGCCAGCAGCCCCGAGGAGGGGGGGGGAGAGACCCAGTACTTC.

This clonotype was seen only a few times. The chain recombines TRBV30 with TRBJ1-2; D uncertain. Germline-derived CDR1 and CDR2 are GTSNPN and SVGIG (reference sequence). The CDR3 loop spans 14 amino acids. The V end was cut by 0 bases, the J end by 8 bases, with 16 bases between. The CDR3 here is CAWSVGQSLSGYTF. Written as DNA, the CDR3 is TGTGCCTGGAGTGTAGGGCAGTCCTTAAGCGGCTACACCTTC.

This clonotype was detected many times. The chain links TRBV9 to TRBJ2-5; 8 nucleotides match TRBD1. V lost 7 bases, J lost 4 bases, and 9 bases stayed unmatched. CDR1 SGDLS and CDR2 YYNGEE come from the germline V gene. The CDR3 sequence is 14 residues long. The CDR3 nucleotides are TGTGCCAGCGCGTCTCGGACAGGGACAGAGACCCAGTACTTC. The encoded protein is CASASRTGTETQYF.

This clonotype occurred many times. This chain connects TRBV7-8 to TRBJ2-3; no clear D. The CDR3 consists of 16 residues. Germline V gene lookup returns CDR1 SGHVS and CDR2 FQNEAQ. Trimming shortened V by 4 bases and J by 4 bases, and 18 bases separated the two germline ends. The CDR3 region has the DNA TGTGCCAGCAGCTCCAGGCCCCCTATCACAGCAGATACGCAGTATTTT. Protein sequence: CASSSRPPITADTQYF.

This clonotype was counted at least ten times. The rearrangement uses TRBV7-9 and TRBJ2-7, with unresolved D. Per the germline V gene, CDR1 is SEHNR and CDR2 is FQNEAQ (reference sequence). Trimming left V 4 bases short and J 4 bases short, with 11 bases between. The CDR3 extends over 13 amino acids. This chain's CDR3 is CASSSKGTYEQYF. The CDR3 DNA sequence: TGTGCCAGCAGCTCGAAGGGTACTTACGAGCAGTACTTC.

This clonotype has a count of ten or more. A junction boundary mismatches the germline segment, possibly from a read error. V and J are TRBV12-3 or TRBV12-4 and TRBJ2-5, with 9 bases that match TRBD1. The CDR3 sequence is 15 residues long. CDR3 sequence reads: CASSPPGQGQETQCF. The CDR3 nucleotides read TGTGCCAGCAGTCCACCGGGACAGGGACAAGAGACCCAGTGCTTC.

The chain is built from TRBV28 and TRBJ2-2; 8 bases map to TRBD2. V gave up 1 base and J gave up 4 bases; unmatched junction bases: 11. The CDR3 is made up of 18 amino acids. The germline CDR1 and CDR2 sequences are MDHEN and SYDVKM. In nucleotides, the CDR3 is TGTGCCAGCAGTTTATTAAGAAGGCAGCGGGAGAGCACCGGGGAGCTGTTTTTT. Protein product: CASSLLRRQRESTGELFF.

The CDR3, as DNA: TGCGCCAGCAGCAAGGACAGGGAGGCCTACAATGAGCAGTTCTTC. Its protein product is CASSKDREAYNEQFF. The chain carries TRBV5-1 and TRBJ2-1, with 8 bases that match TRBD1. The CDR3 loop spans 15 amino acids. The J segment lost 2 bases and the V segment lost 4 bases, leaving 5 bases of the junction unmatched. Germline loops: CDR1 SGHRS, CDR2 YFSETQ.

This clonotype was observed a handful of times. The V gene is TRBV7-9, the J gene TRBJ2-7; 12 bases match TRBD2. The ends lost 5 bases at V and 3 bases at J; junction bases unmatched: 5. This CDR3 contains 15 residues. CDR1 and CDR2 (germline): SEHNR, FQNEAQ (reference sequence). The CDR3 sequence is CASSRLAGVRYEQYF. CDR3 nucleotides: TGTGCCAGCAGCCGACTAGCGGGAGTTCGCTACGAGCAGTACTTC.

The DNA for the CDR3 is TGTGCCAGCAGCCAAGATAGCGGTACCTATGGCTACACCTTC. Amino acid sequence: CASSQDSGTYGYTF. The gene calls are TRBV4-2 and TRBJ1-2; no clear D gene. CDR3 length: 14 amino acids. The V end lost 0 bases, the J end lost 4 bases, and 9 bases lay between the germline ends. The germline V gene encodes CDR1 LGHNA and CDR2 YNFKEQ.

This clonotype was seen repeatedly, ten times or more. The chain employs TRBV19 and TRBJ1-2; TRBD1 is a possible D gene (6 bases). Germline V gives CDR1 LNHDA, CDR2 SQIVND (reference sequence). This CDR3 comprises 14 residues. V was pared by 8 bases and J by 5 bases, with 18 bases between. For the CDR3, the DNA is TGTGCCAGTCAATCAATGCAGGGGCTTTATGGCTACACCTTC. Translating it yields CASQSMQGLYGYTF.

This clonotype was seen ten or more times. This chain joins TRBV29-1 and TRBJ2-1; D is perhaps TRBD1 or TRBD2 (5 bases each). This CDR3 has 16 residues. V was cut by 4 bases and J by 6 bases, with 22 bases left in between. Germline values: CDR1 SQVTM, CDR2 ANQGSEA. The CDR3 DNA follows: TGCAGCGTTGTAAGGGGAGTCATTGAGTTTGGCAATGAGCAGTTCTTC. Translation gives CSVVRGVIEFGNEQFF.

This clonotype was picked up a small number of times. The chain couples TRBV27 to TRBJ2-3; 9 bases agree with TRBD1. Germline V gene data show CDR1 as MNHEY and CDR2 as SMNVEV (reference sequence). J gave up 5 bases and V 5 bases, and 5 bases lay outside the gene matches. The CDR3 is made up of 14 amino acids. CDR3 DNA: TGTGCCAGCAGTCCAAACAGGGGGCGAGATACGCAGTATTTT. Its protein is CASSPNRGRDTQYF.

This clonotype was seen at least ten times. The chain recombines TRBV28 with TRBJ1-6; D is possibly TRBD1 (5 bases). V was cut by 5 bases and J by 7 bases, with 18 bases left in between. There are 16 residues in the CDR3. CDR1 and CDR2 (germline): MDHEN, SYDVKM. CDR3 residues: CASSAQHSGRNSPLHF. DNA for the CDR3: TGTGCCAGCAGTGCGCAGCATTCAGGGAGAAATTCACCCCTCCACTTT. The variable domain in full, completed from reference TRBV28 and TRBJ1-6, reads DVKVTQSSRYLVKRTGEKVFLECVQDMDHENMFWYRQDPGLGLRLIYFSYDVKMKEKGDIPEGYSVSREKKERFSLILESASTNQTSMYLCASSAQHSGRNSPLHFGNGTRLTVT.

This clonotype was picked up one time. The V gene is TRBV5-8, the J gene TRBJ2-1, with TRBD1 matching over 8 bases. V gave up 3 bases and J gave up 3 bases; unmatched junction bases: 11. The CDR3 loop spans 17 amino acids. CDR1 and CDR2 from the germline V gene are SGHTS and YDEGEE. CDR3: CASSSGQDTRFYNEQFF. DNA of the CDR3: TGTGCCAGCAGCTCGGGACAGGACACCCGATTCTACAATGAGCAGTTCTTC.